The present entry profiles one T cell receptor (beta chain) with its context. Its antigen is undetermined. Sequence at one end of the junction differs from germline and may be a read error. This record comes from a study of T cell responses to AZD1222 COVID-19 vaccine. Study-wide context: Second-dose timings of about 4 or about 12 weeks were pooled.

The study's findings and limits: Epitopes outside B.1.351 and B.1.1.7 mutated regions reportedly drew nearly half of spike TCRs. The breadth and depth of Spike-specific TCRs increased once two AZD1222 doses had been given.

The germline CDR1 and CDR2 sequences are SSHAT and FNYEAQ (reference sequence). This CDR3 region has 16 residues. Some clones are missing from TCRdb's copy, which holds only in-frame ones; the method was immunoSEQ multiplex PCR. Among about 120,000 clones, approximately 90% were seen once, and the ten largest hold 8.4%. Sequenced material: peripheral blood, taken on day 0 of AZD1222 vaccination. This clonotype originated in an adult in good health. V gene TRBV7-7 combines with J gene TRBJ2-3; D call uncertain. The CDR3, as DNA: TGTGCTAGCAGCTTAGTGTGCCCCAACCCCGCAGATACGCAGTATTTT. It translates to CASSLVCPNPADTQYF.